The present T cell receptor (beta chain) was sequenced within a study of CD8 T cells in Susac syndrome. Germline V gene data show CDR1 as SGHRS and CDR2 as YFSETQ. The CDR3 consists of 17 residues. Deletions cut 0 bases from V and 0 bases from J, with 12 bases between. This clonotype was seen just once. Reverse transcription of about 0.5 to 1 ug RNA was carried out with random hexamers. immunoSEQ multiplex PCR amplified TCR beta CDR3 across 54 Vbeta, 13 Jbeta. Using its own MiXCR run on the immunoSEQ multiplex PCR reads, TCRdb lists one record per CDR3 protein. The data contain 110,000 to 150,000 distinct CDR3 sequences, approximately 96% of them singletons. The authors carried out high-throughput sequencing of TCR beta. They applied it to CD8+ and CD4+ T cells obtained from blood. Under recently defined diagnostic criteria, the patients with Susac syndrome qualified as having definite or probable disease.

The chain carries TRBV5-1 and TRBJ2-2, with a tentative D call TRBD1 (6 bases). This TCR was recovered from a human donor with Susac syndrome. The sequencing sample was made of CD4+ T cells from PBMCs. CDR3 protein: CASSLGHRDPNTGELFF. In DNA form, the CDR3 reads TGCGCCAGCAGCTTGGGCCACAGGGATCCGAACACCGGGGAGCTGTTTTTT.